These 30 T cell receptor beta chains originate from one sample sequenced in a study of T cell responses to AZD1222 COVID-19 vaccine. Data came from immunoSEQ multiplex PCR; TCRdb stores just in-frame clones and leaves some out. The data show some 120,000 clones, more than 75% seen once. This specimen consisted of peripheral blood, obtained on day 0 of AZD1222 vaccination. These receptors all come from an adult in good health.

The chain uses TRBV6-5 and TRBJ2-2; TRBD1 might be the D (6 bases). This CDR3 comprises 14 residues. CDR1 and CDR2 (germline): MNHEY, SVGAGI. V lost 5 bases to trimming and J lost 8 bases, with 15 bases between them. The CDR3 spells CASSKARGRGELFF. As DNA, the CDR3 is TGTGCCAGCAGTAAGGCCAGGGGTCGGGGGGAGCTGTTTTTT.

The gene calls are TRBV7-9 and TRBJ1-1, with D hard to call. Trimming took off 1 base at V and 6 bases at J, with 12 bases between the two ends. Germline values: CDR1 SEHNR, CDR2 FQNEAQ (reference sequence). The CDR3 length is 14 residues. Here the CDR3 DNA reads TGTGCCAGCAGCTTAGTAGGAGGGCGTCCTGAAGCTTTCTTT. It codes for CASSLVGGRPEAFF.

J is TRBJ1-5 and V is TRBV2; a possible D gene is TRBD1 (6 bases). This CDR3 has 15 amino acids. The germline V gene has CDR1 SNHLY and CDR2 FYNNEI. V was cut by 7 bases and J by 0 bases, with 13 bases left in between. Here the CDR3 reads CASTPRGYSNQPQHF. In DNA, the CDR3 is TGTGCCAGCACTCCAAGGGGGTATAGCAATCAGCCCCAGCATTTT.

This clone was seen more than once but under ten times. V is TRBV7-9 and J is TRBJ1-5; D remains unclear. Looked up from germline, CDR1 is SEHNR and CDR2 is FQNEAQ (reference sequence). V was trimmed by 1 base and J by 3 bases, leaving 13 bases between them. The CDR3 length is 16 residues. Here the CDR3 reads CASSLGGPGLNQPQHF. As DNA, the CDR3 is TGTGCCAGCAGCTTAGGGGGTCCGGGCCTCAATCAGCCCCAGCATTTT.

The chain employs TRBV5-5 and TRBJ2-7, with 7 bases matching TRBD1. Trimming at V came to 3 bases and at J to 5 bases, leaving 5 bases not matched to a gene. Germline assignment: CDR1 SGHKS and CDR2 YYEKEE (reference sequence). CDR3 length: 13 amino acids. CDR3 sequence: CASSSPTGNEQYF. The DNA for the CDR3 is TGTGCCAGCAGCTCGCCGACAGGGAACGAGCAGTACTTC.

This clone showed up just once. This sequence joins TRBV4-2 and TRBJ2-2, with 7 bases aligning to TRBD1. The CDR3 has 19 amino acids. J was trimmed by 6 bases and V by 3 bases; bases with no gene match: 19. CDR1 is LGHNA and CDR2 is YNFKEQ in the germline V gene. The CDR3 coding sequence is TGTGCCAGCAGCCACCTAATTTTTTCCGGGACAGCGGAGGCCGGGGAGCTGTTTTTT. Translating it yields CASSHLIFSGTAEAGELFF.

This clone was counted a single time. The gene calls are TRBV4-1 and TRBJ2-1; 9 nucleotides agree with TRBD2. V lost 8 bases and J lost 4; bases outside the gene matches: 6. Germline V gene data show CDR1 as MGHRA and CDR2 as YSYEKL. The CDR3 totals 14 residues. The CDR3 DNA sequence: TGCGCCAGCGGGCGGGGGGGCCAATACAATGAGCAGTTCTTC. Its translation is CASGRGGQYNEQFF.

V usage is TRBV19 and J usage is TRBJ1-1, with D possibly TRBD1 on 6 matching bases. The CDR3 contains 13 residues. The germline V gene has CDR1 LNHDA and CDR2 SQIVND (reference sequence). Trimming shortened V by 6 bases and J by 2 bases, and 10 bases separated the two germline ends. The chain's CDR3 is CASRQGGNTEAFF. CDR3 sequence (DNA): TGTGCCAGTAGACAGGGAGGCAACACTGAAGCTTTCTTT.

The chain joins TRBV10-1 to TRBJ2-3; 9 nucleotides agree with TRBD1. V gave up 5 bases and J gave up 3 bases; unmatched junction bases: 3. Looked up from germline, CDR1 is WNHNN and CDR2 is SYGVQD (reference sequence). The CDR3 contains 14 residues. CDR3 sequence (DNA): TGCGCCAGCAGTTCGACAGGGGGGACAGATACGCAGTATTTT. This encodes CASSSTGGTDTQYF.

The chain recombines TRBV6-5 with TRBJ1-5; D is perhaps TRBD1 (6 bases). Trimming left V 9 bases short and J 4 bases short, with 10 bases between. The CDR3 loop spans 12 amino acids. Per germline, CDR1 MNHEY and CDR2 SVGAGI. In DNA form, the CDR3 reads TGTGCCAGTGGACAGCAAAATCAGCCCCAGCATTTT. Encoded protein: CASGQQNQPQHF.

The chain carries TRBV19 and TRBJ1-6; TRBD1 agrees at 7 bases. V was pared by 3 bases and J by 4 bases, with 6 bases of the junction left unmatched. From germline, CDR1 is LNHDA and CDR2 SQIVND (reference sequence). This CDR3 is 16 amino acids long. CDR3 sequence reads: CASSMFDREYNSPLHF. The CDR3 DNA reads TGTGCCAGTAGTATGTTCGACAGGGAGTATAATTCACCCCTCCACTTT. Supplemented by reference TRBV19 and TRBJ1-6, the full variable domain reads DGGITQSPKYLFRKEGQNVTLSCEQNLNHDAMYWYRQDPGQGLRLIYYSQIVNDFQKGDIAEGYSVSREKKESFPLTVTSAQKNPTAFYLCASSMFDREYNSPLHFGNGTRLTVT.

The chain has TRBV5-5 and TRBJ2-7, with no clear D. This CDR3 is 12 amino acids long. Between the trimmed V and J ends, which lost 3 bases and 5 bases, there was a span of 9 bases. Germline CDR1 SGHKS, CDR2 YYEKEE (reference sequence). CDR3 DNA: TGTGCCAGCAGCTGGAAGGGCCACGAGCAGTACTTC. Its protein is CASSWKGHEQYF.

CDR3 nucleotides: TGCAGCGTTGAAAGGACCTTTGAGCAGTACTTC. It is translated as CSVERTFEQYF. This chain uses TRBV29-1 with TRBJ2-7; D uncertain. The V gene lost 2 bases and the J gene lost 7 bases, with 9 bases spanning the gap. CDR1 and CDR2 from the germline V gene are SQVTM and ANQGSEA. CDR3 length: 11 amino acids.

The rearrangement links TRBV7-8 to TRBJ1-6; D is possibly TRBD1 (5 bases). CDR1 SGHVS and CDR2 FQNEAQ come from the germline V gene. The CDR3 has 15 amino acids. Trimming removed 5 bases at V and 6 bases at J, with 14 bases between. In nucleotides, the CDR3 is TGTGCCAGCAGCCCGAGACAGAGCCCTAATTCACCCCTCCACTTT. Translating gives CASSPRQSPNSPLHF.

CDR3 DNA sequence: TGTGCCAGCACCCCGGGACAGGGGCCCACTGAAGCTTTCTTT. Translation: CASTPGQGPTEAFF. V and J are TRBV5-8 and TRBJ1-1, with TRBD1 matching 10 bases. CDR1 is SGHTS and CDR2 is YDEGEE in the germline V gene. The V and J ends lost 6 bases and 4 bases, in that order; junction bases with no gene match: 6. The CDR3 runs 14 residues.

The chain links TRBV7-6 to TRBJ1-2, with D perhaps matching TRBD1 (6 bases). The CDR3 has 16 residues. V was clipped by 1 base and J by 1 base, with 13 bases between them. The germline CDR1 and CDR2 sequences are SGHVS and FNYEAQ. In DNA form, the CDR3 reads TGTGCCAGCAGCTTAGTCCCGGGACAAAATAACTATGGCTACACCTTC. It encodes CASSLVPGQNNYGYTF.

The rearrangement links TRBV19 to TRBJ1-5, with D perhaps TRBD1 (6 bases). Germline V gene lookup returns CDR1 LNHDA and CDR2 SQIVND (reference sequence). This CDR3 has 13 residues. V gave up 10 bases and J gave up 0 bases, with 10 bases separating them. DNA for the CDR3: TGTGCCAACACAGGGTATAGCAATCAGCCCCAGCATTTT. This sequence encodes CANTGYSNQPQHF.

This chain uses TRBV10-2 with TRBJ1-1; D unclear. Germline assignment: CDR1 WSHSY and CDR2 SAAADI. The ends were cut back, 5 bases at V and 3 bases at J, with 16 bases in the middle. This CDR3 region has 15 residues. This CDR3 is CASSPDVGMDTEAFF. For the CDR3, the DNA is TGCGCCAGCAGTCCCGATGTGGGGATGGACACTGAAGCTTTCTTT.

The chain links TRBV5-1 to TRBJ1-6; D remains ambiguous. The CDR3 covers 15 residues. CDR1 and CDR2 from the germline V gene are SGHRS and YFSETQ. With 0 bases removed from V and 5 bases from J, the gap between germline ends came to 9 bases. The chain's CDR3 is CASSLAGPNNSPLHF. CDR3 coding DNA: TGCGCCAGCAGCTTGGCCGGGCCAAATAATTCACCCCTCCACTTT.

The CDR3 spells CASSQTPNTEAFF. In DNA, the CDR3 is TGTGCCAGCAGTCAGACACCGAACACTGAAGCTTTCTTT. V gene TRBV12-3 or TRBV12-4 combines with J gene TRBJ1-1, with D uncertain. V lost 5 bases and J lost 1, with 8 bases in between. The CDR3 spans 13 residues.

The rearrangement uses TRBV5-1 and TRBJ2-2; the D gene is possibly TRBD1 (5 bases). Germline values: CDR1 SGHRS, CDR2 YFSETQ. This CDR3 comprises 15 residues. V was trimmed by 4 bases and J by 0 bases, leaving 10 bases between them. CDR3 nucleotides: TGCGCCAGCAGCAGGGGTGGCACGAACACCGGGGAGCTGTTTTTT. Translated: CASSRGGTNTGELFF.

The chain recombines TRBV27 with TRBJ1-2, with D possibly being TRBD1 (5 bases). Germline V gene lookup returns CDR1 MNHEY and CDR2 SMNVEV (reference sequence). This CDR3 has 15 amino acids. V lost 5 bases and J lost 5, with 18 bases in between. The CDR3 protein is CASSPTSDRFYGYTF. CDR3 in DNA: TGTGCCAGCAGTCCGACCTCCGACAGATTTTATGGCTACACCTTC.

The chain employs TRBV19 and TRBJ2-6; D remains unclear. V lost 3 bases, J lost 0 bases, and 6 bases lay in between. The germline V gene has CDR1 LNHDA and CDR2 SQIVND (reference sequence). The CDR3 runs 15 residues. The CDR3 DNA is TGTGCCAGTAGTATTACCGGCTCTGGGGCCAACGTCCTGACTTTC. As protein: CASSITGSGANVLTF.

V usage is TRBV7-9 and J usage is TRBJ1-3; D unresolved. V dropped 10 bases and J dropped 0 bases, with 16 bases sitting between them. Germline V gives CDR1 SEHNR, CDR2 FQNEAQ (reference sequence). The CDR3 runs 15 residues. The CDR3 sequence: CAIPKGGFSGNTIYF. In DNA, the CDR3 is TGTGCCATTCCCAAGGGCGGATTCTCTGGAAACACCATATATTTT.

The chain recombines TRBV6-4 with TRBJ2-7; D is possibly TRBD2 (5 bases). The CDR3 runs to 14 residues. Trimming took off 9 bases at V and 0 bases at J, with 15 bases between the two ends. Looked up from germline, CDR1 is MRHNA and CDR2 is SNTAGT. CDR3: CARSHPEGSYEQYF. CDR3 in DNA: TGTGCCAGATCACACCCCGAGGGCTCCTACGAGCAGTACTTC.

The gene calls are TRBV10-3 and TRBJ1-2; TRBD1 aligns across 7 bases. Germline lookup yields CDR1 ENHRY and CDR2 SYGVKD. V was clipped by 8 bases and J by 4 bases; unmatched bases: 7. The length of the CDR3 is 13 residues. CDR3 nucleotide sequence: TGTGCCATCGTGTCGCAGGGGGGCTATGGCTACACCTTC. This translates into CAIVSQGGYGYTF.

The CDR3 reads CASTSLEQDGYTF. CDR3 sequence (DNA): TGTGCCAGCACCAGTCTGGAACAGGATGGCTACACCTTC. The chain carries TRBV2 and TRBJ1-2; possible D gene TRBD1, 5 bases. The germline V gene encodes CDR1 SNHLY and CDR2 FYNNEI. The CDR3 consists of 13 residues. Trimming pared 7 bases from V and 6 bases from J, leaving 15 bases between.

The CDR3 region has the DNA TGTGCCAGCAGCTCAAACAGGGATCTCGCGAACACCGGGGAGCTGTTTTTT. Its translation: CASSSNRDLANTGELFF. V and J are TRBV9 and TRBJ2-2; TRBD1 is a possible D gene (6 bases). V was cut by 4 bases and J by 0 bases, with 16 bases left in between. The CDR3 has 17 residues. Germline CDR1 is SGDLS and CDR2 is YYNGEE.

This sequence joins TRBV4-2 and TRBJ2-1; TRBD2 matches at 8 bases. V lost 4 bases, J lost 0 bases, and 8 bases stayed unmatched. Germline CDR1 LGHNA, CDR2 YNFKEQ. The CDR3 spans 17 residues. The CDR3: CASSRRAGGISYNEQFF. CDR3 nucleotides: TGTGCCAGCAGCCGGCGGGCGGGGGGAATCTCCTACAATGAGCAGTTCTTC.

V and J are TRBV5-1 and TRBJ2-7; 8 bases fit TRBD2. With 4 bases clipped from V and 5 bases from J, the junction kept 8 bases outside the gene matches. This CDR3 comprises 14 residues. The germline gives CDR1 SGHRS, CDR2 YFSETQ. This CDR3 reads CASSPSGGRNEQYF. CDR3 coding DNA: TGCGCCAGCAGCCCCTCGGGGGGGCGGAACGAGCAGTACTTC.